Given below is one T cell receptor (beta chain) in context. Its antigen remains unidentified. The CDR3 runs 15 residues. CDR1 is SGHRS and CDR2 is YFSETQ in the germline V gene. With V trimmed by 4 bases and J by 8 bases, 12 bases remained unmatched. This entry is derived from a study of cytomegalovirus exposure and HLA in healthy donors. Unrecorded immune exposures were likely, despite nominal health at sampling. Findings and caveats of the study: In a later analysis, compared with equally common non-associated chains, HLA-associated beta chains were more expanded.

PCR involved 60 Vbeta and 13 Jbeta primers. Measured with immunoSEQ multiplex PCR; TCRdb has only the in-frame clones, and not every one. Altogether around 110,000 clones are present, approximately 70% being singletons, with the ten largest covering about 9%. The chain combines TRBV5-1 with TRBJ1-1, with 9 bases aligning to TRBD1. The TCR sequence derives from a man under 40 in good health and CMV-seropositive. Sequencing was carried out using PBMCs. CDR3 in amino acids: CASSNPGQGKGEAFF. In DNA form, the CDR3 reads TGCGCCAGCAGCAACCCGGGACAGGGTAAAGGGGAAGCTTTCTTT.